This T cell receptor beta chain appears in the sequencing data of a study of cytomegalovirus exposure and HLA in healthy donors. 13 Jbeta primers and 60 Vbeta primers were used for the PCR. The assay was immunoSEQ multiplex PCR, and TCRdb's table has in-frame clones only and misses some. The sample contains some 65,000 clones, roughly 70% of which appear only once. The CDR3 extends over 13 amino acids. Germline lookup yields CDR1 MNHEY and CDR2 SVGAGI. Trimming stripped 4 bases from V and 5 bases from J, with 11 bases between. The chain is built from TRBV6-5 and TRBJ2-5, with D unresolved. Sequencing was done on a sample of PBMCs. The TCR was taken from a middle-aged man in good health and CMV-seropositive. This chain's CDR3 is CASSLNKVETQYF. CDR3 DNA: TGTGCCAGCAGTTTAAACAAAGTCGAGACCCAGTACTTC.